The rows below give T cell receptor beta chains drawn from one sample of a study of blood T cell repertoires in COVID-19. Repertoires were generated with immunoSEQ multiplex PCR, while TCRdb's copy carries only in-frame clones and drops some. The sample lists around 93,000 clones; around 91% were seen once. The sample consisted of peripheral blood. All receptors derive from a man aged 18 to 30 with COVID-19, enrolled during active disease. The CDR3 runs from the conserved cysteine through the conserved F or W.

TRBV12-3/TRBV12-4 | 13 | CASSPDRNYEQYF
TRBV20-1 | 11 | CSARSGGEQYF
TRBV6-5 | 15 | CASTAGLTQFGEQYF
TRBV20-1 | 11 | CSASVNTEAFF
TRBV7-8 | 15 | CASSLGGTGNYGYTF
TRBV28 | 13 | CASRLPGQETQYF
TRBV5-4 | 14 | CASSPQGMTDTQYF
TRBV28 | 10 | CAAGGATQYF
TRBV15 | 14 | CATSGTSSGNTIYF
TRBV5-5 | 16 | CASSFIPSGVDEKLLF
TRBV6-2/TRBV6-3 | 14 | CASSFRQGFDEQYF
TRBV5-4 | 14 | CASSTGLGGNTIYF
TRBV4-1 | 18 | CASSRRQGPGFTYQPQHF
TRBV7-8 | 15 | CASSLLLAGTYEQYF
TRBV19 | 17 | CASSIQIGGSSGNTIYF